This TCR beta chain emerged from a study of blood T cell repertoires in COVID-19. Overall study context: Samples taken during acute and convalescent COVID-19 were collected in the United States, Italy and Spain. The analysed material was cDNA or gDNA that came from T cells, B-cell-depleted T cells, or PBMCs.

Original analysis: By means of reference gene primer amplification, nucleated cell counts were estimated. The table came from immunoSEQ multiplex PCR; TCRdb's copy has only in-frame clones and leaves some out. V, J and clone size were drawn from that table, and D and trimming were deduced from the DNA. The sample shows around 82,000 clones, 85% of them seen only once. Between the trimmed V and J ends, which lost 0 bases and 4 bases, there was a span of 11 bases. Germline V gene data show CDR1 as SGDLS and CDR2 as YYNGEE. The CDR3 extends over 15 amino acids. Seattle patients were enrolled while actively infected and followed longitudinally.

The TCR was taken from a man over 45 with COVID-19, enrolled during active disease. The chain uses TRBV9 and TRBJ2-1, with no clear D. The sequencing input was peripheral blood. Written as DNA, the CDR3 is TGTGCCAGCAGCGTAGAATTAGCAGAGTACAATGAGCAGTTCTTC. Protein product: CASSVELAEYNEQFF. The full variable domain, with the rest looked up from reference TRBV9 and TRBJ2-1, is DSGVTQTPKHLITATGQRVTLRCSPRSGDLSVYWYQQSLDQGLQFLIQYYNGEERAKGNILERFSAQQFPDLHSELNLSSLELGDSALYFCASSVELAEYNEQFFGPGTRLTVL.